One and the same sample provided the 4 T cell receptor beta chains below, sequenced in a study of blood T cell repertoires in COVID-19. Profiled with immunoSEQ multiplex PCR; TCRdb holds only in-frame clones, not every one. The sample carries 120,000 to 150,000 clones, approximately 80% recorded once. The sequencing input was PBMCs or T cells enriched from blood (not recorded which). The source of these receptors is a woman in her forties who had recovered from COVID-19.

The chain combines TRBV5-1 with TRBJ2-7; 10 bases align to TRBD2. The CDR3 contains 14 residues. Germline V lookup: CDR1 SGHRS, CDR2 YFSETQ. V lost 5 bases to trimming and J lost 1 base; unmatched junction nucleotides: 3. CDR3 in amino acids: CASSLAGESYEQYF. The CDR3 DNA reads as TGCGCCAGCAGTCTAGCGGGGGAATCCTACGAGCAGTACTTC.

The chain combines TRBV19 with TRBJ2-1; no firm D call. CDR3 length equals 15 residues. V dropped 7 bases and J dropped 0 bases, with 13 bases sitting between them. The germline V gene encodes CDR1 LNHDA and CDR2 SQIVND (reference sequence). The CDR3 here is CASIRGGGSYNEQFF. DNA for the CDR3: TGTGCCAGTATTCGCGGCGGCGGCTCCTACAATGAGCAGTTCTTC.

This clone was seen once. The chain employs TRBV9 and TRBJ2-1; 9 nucleotides match TRBD2. This CDR3 spans 16 amino acids. Per germline, CDR1 SGDLS and CDR2 YYNGEE. With 1 base clipped from V and 7 bases from J, the junction kept 9 bases outside the gene matches. The CDR3 reads CASSVKGSGRLNEQFF. The CDR3 bases are TGTGCCAGCAGCGTAAAGGGGAGCGGGAGGCTGAATGAGCAGTTCTTC.

There are a few counts of this clone. The chain combines TRBV30 with TRBJ2-1; D may be TRBD2 (5 bases). CDR1 and CDR2 (germline): GTSNPN, SVGIG (reference sequence). Trimming pared 0 bases from V and 4 bases from J, leaving 13 bases between. The CDR3 length is 15 residues. The CDR3 DNA reads as TGTGCCTGGAGTGTAGGGCGGGCCCAATACAATGAGCAGTTCTTC. This translates into CAWSVGRAQYNEQFF.